These T cell receptor beta chains were read from a single sample in a study of T cells in Graves' hyperthyroidism and ophthalmopathy. TCRdb analysed the multiplex PCR reads with MiXCR anew, one entry per CDR3 protein. Counted here are hundreds of thousands of distinct CDR3 sequences, around a sixth occurring once; the ten biggest clones make up over 15%. Sequences were obtained from blood. All receptors derive from a woman aged 50 to 60 with Graves' hyperthyroidism that later progressed to Graves' ophthalmopathy. Both conserved end residues are part of each CDR3. The D gene is left open where the match is weak. Clone size is not always given. Where it is, it says once, few, many or a class for expanded clones.

J gene: TRBJ1-4; D gene: TRBD1; V gene: TRBV27; clone size: .; CDR3 DNA: TGTGCCAGCAGTCCGTACAGGGGAGGAAAACTGTTTTTT; CDR3 protein: CASSPYRGGKLFF
J gene: TRBJ1-5; D gene: .; V gene: TRBV6-2/TRBV6-3; clone size: many; CDR3 DNA: TGTGCCAGCAGTTACTGGAGCAATCAGCCCCAGCATTTT; CDR3 protein: CASSYWSNQPQHF
J gene: TRBJ2-3; D gene: .; V gene: TRBV20-1; clone size: few; CDR3 DNA: TGCAGTGCTAGCGAGAAGACGACTAACACAGATACGCAGTATTTT; CDR3 protein: CSASEKTTNTDTQYF
J gene: TRBJ1-2; D gene: .; V gene: TRBV20-1; clone size: many; CDR3 DNA: TGCAGTGCTAGAGATAACAGGTTAGGCTATGGCTACACCTTC; CDR3 protein: CSARDNRLGYGYTF
J gene: TRBJ1-2; D gene: .; V gene: TRBV6-1; clone size: few; CDR3 DNA: TGTGCCAGCAGTGCGAGTGGGGCCGGCTATGGCTACACCTTC; CDR3 protein: CASSASGAGYGYTF
J gene: TRBJ2-4; D gene: .; V gene: TRBV12-3/TRBV12-4; clone size: many; CDR3 DNA: TGTGCCAGCCGTGGACTGTCCATTCAGTACTTC; CDR3 protein: CASRGLSIQYF
J gene: TRBJ2-3; D gene: .; V gene: TRBV6-6; clone size: .; CDR3 DNA: TGTGCCAGCAGTTACTCGACCACAGATACGCAGTATTTT; CDR3 protein: CASSYSTTDTQYF
J gene: TRBJ1-1; D gene: .; V gene: TRBV18; clone size: few; CDR3 DNA: TGTGCCAGCTCACCAATTTCCGGGACCTGGAGCACTGAAGCTTTCTTT; CDR3 protein: CASSPISGTWSTEAFF
J gene: TRBJ1-5; D gene: .; V gene: TRBV3-1; clone size: few; CDR3 DNA: TGTGCCAGCAGCCAAGACGTACAGGAGAATCAGCCCCAGCATTTT; CDR3 protein: CASSQDVQENQPQHF
J gene: TRBJ2-7; D gene: .; V gene: TRBV20-1; clone size: many; CDR3 DNA: TGCAGTGCTAGAGATAGAGGGGGGGGGTCCTACGAGCAGTACTTC; CDR3 protein: CSARDRGGGSYEQYF
J gene: TRBJ2-3; D gene: .; V gene: TRBV5-1; clone size: few; CDR3 DNA: TGCGCCAGCAGCTTAATGGGGCCTGGCCCAGATACGCAGTATTTT; CDR3 protein: CASSLMGPGPDTQYF
J gene: TRBJ1-2; D gene: TRBD1; V gene: TRBV6-1; clone size: .; CDR3 DNA: TGTGCCAGCAGGAAACAGGGGGCGGAAGGCTACACCTTC; CDR3 protein: CASRKQGAEGYTF
J gene: TRBJ1-5; D gene: .; V gene: TRBV4-1; clone size: many; CDR3 DNA: TGCGCCAGCAGCCTTACCCACGATCAGCCCCAGCATTTT; CDR3 protein: CASSLTHDQPQHF
J gene: TRBJ1-2; D gene: .; V gene: TRBV27; clone size: few; CDR3 DNA: TGTGCCAGCAGTTTGGCGCGGAGGACTGTCTATGGCTACACCTTC; CDR3 protein: CASSLARRTVYGYTF
J gene: TRBJ2-1; D gene: TRBD1; V gene: TRBV6-9; clone size: few; CDR3 DNA: TGTGCCAGCAGTTATACCCCAGGGGGCGGGGAGGATAATGAGCAGTTCTTC; CDR3 protein: CASSYTPGGGEDNEQFF
J gene: TRBJ1-5; D gene: .; V gene: TRBV10-2; clone size: .; CDR3 DNA: TGCGCCAGCAGTGAGTCTTATTCCGTTGCGGGGGAGCCCCAGCATTTT; CDR3 protein: CASSESYSVAGEPQHF
J gene: TRBJ2-3; D gene: .; V gene: TRBV20-1; clone size: .; CDR3 DNA: TGCAGTGCTAGAGTACTGGGAACAACCACAGATACGCAGTATTTT; CDR3 protein: CSARVLGTTTDTQYF
J gene: TRBJ1-6; D gene: TRBD1; V gene: TRBV6-1; clone size: .; CDR3 DNA: TGTGCCAGCAGTGAAGCGACAGGACAGGTGTATAATTCACCCCTCCACTTT; CDR3 protein: CASSEATGQVYNSPLHF
J gene: TRBJ2-3; D gene: TRBD2; V gene: TRBV2; clone size: few; CDR3 DNA: TGTGCCAGCAGAAGCGGGGGACTTAGCTCAGATACGCAGTATTTT; CDR3 protein: CASRSGGLSSDTQYF
J gene: TRBJ1-2; D gene: .; V gene: TRBV30; clone size: many; CDR3 DNA: TGTGCCTGGAGTGTACGAGAGGAATATGGCTACACCTTC; CDR3 protein: CAWSVREEYGYTF
J gene: TRBJ2-7; D gene: .; V gene: TRBV12-3/TRBV12-4; clone size: many; CDR3 DNA: TGTGCCAGCAGTTTAGGGTTGTTCGGGAGCGAGCAGTACTTC; CDR3 protein: CASSLGLFGSEQYF
J gene: TRBJ2-3; D gene: .; V gene: TRBV6-1; clone size: .; CDR3 DNA: TGTGCCTCTGGGAGCGGCACAGATACGCAGTATTTT; CDR3 protein: CASGSGTDTQYF
J gene: TRBJ1-2; D gene: .; V gene: TRBV20-1; clone size: .; CDR3 DNA: TGCAGTGCTAGACATACAACGACAGGAAACCTCTACTATGGCTACACCTTC; CDR3 protein: CSARHTTTGNLYYGYTF
J gene: TRBJ2-3; D gene: TRBD2; V gene: TRBV5-1; clone size: .; CDR3 DNA: TGCGCCAGCAGCCCTAGCGGGGGGACAATTCGCACAGATACGCAGTATTTT; CDR3 protein: CASSPSGGTIRTDTQYF
J gene: TRBJ2-1; D gene: TRBD2; V gene: TRBV24-1; clone size: .; CDR3 DNA: TGTGCCACCAGTGATTTCAAGCGGGGGGTCTATGAGCAGTTCTTC; CDR3 protein: CATSDFKRGVYEQFF
J gene: TRBJ1-1; D gene: .; V gene: TRBV6-1; clone size: few; CDR3 DNA: TGTGCCAGCAGCCGGACTCACTGGAACACTGAAGCTTTCTTT; CDR3 protein: CASSRTHWNTEAFF
J gene: TRBJ1-5; D gene: .; V gene: TRBV5-6; clone size: .; CDR3 DNA: TGTGCCAGCAGCTTGTACGGGTATAGCAATCAGCCCCAGCATTTT; CDR3 protein: CASSLYGYSNQPQHF
J gene: TRBJ2-1; D gene: .; V gene: TRBV3-1; clone size: many; CDR3 DNA: TGTGCCAGCAGCCCCAGGGGCGGTTACTACAATGAGCAGTTCTTC; CDR3 protein: CASSPRGGYYNEQFF
J gene: TRBJ2-3; D gene: .; V gene: TRBV5-1; clone size: few; CDR3 DNA: TGCGCCAGCAGCTTTACAGACGGAAGGGGAGATACGCAGTATTTT; CDR3 protein: CASSFTDGRGDTQYF
J gene: TRBJ2-2; D gene: .; V gene: TRBV30; clone size: .; CDR3 DNA: TGTGCCTGGAGTAAGGGTATTCGCACCGGGGAGCTGTTTTTT; CDR3 protein: CAWSKGIRTGELFF
J gene: TRBJ1-4; D gene: TRBD1; V gene: TRBV7-9; clone size: few; CDR3 DNA: TGTGCCAGCGAGCGCAGGGGGGAAAAACTGTTTTTT; CDR3 protein: CASERRGEKLFF
J gene: TRBJ1-5; D gene: .; V gene: TRBV12-3/TRBV12-4; clone size: many; CDR3 DNA: TGTGCCAGCAGATACTCCCAGGGTGGCTCTAGCAATCAGCCCCAGCATTTT; CDR3 protein: CASRYSQGGSSNQPQHF
J gene: TRBJ1-4; D gene: .; V gene: TRBV7-2; clone size: .; CDR3 DNA: TGTGCCAGCAGCCCTTCGTGGGGGAAGGAAAAACTGTTTTTT; CDR3 protein: CASSPSWGKEKLFF
J gene: TRBJ2-7; D gene: TRBD1; V gene: TRBV7-9; clone size: .; CDR3 DNA: TGTGCCAGCAGCTCGGTACAGGGGGCTGCTACCTACGAGCAGTACTTC; CDR3 protein: CASSSVQGAATYEQYF
J gene: TRBJ2-5; D gene: TRBD2; V gene: TRBV4-2; clone size: .; CDR3 DNA: TGTGCCAGCAGCCAAGTCTCGATAGCGGGGGGTCAAGAGACCCAGTACTTC; CDR3 protein: CASSQVSIAGGQETQYF
J gene: TRBJ1-5; D gene: .; V gene: TRBV20-1; clone size: .; CDR3 DNA: TGCGGTGCTAGAGATATGGATTATAGCAATCAGCCCCAGCATTTT; CDR3 protein: CGARDMDYSNQPQHF
J gene: TRBJ1-5; D gene: .; V gene: TRBV12-3/TRBV12-4; clone size: .; CDR3 DNA: TGTGCCAGCAGTTTAGCCCTTCATCAGCCCCAGCATTTT; CDR3 protein: CASSLALHQPQHF
J gene: TRBJ2-5; D gene: TRBD2; V gene: TRBV20-1; clone size: many; CDR3 DNA: TGCAGTGCTAGAAGTCTAGCGGGGTACCCGAGTCAAGAGACCCAGTACTTC; CDR3 protein: CSARSLAGYPSQETQYF
J gene: TRBJ2-2; D gene: TRBD2; V gene: TRBV12-3/TRBV12-4; clone size: .; CDR3 DNA: TGTGCCAGCAGCAGGCCTAGCGGGGTCGCCGATGGATACCGGGGGGAGCTGTTTTTT; CDR3 protein: CASSRPSGVADGYRGELFF
J gene: TRBJ2-3; D gene: TRBD2; V gene: TRBV12-3/TRBV12-4; clone size: many; CDR3 DNA: TGTGCCAGCAGTCCGTTGGGGTTGCGGGGGGCCAAAGATACGCAGTATTTT; CDR3 protein: CASSPLGLRGAKDTQYF
J gene: TRBJ1-1; D gene: .; V gene: TRBV7-2; clone size: .; CDR3 DNA: TGTGCCAGCAGCCCTTGGGCCAGTAGGATGAACACTGAAGCTTTCTTT; CDR3 protein: CASSPWASRMNTEAFF
J gene: TRBJ2-2; D gene: .; V gene: TRBV3-1; clone size: few; CDR3 DNA: TGTGCCAGCAGCCCTCTTGATGTGGCCACCGGGGAGCTGTTTTTT; CDR3 protein: CASSPLDVATGELFF
J gene: TRBJ1-2; D gene: .; V gene: TRBV29-1; clone size: few; CDR3 DNA: TGCAGCGCGGCTGACAGAGAAGACTATGGCTACACCTTC; CDR3 protein: CSAADREDYGYTF
J gene: TRBJ1-2; D gene: .; V gene: TRBV7-2; clone size: many; CDR3 DNA: TGTGCCAGCAGCCCTTGGGAGGGAAGGGACCTGGGTGGCTACACCTTC; CDR3 protein: CASSPWEGRDLGGYTF
J gene: TRBJ1-1; D gene: TRBD1; V gene: TRBV18; clone size: many; CDR3 DNA: TGTGCCAGCTCACCACTCGACAGGGCGGCTGAAGCTTTCTTT; CDR3 protein: CASSPLDRAAEAFF
J gene: TRBJ1-2; D gene: .; V gene: TRBV27; clone size: .; CDR3 DNA: TGTGCCAGCAGTTTATCGGTCGGCAGACCTTATGGCTACACCTTC; CDR3 protein: CASSLSVGRPYGYTF
J gene: TRBJ2-7; D gene: .; V gene: TRBV12-3/TRBV12-4; clone size: many; CDR3 DNA: TGTGCCAGCAGTTTCCCCTACCGGGAGAGTACCAGCTCCTACGAGCAGTACTTC; CDR3 protein: CASSFPYRESTSSYEQYF
J gene: TRBJ2-1; D gene: TRBD2; V gene: TRBV6-1; clone size: .; CDR3 DNA: TGTGCCAGCAGTGAAGCCGAAAGACTAGCGGGGGGCCCCTACAATGAGCAGTTCTTC; CDR3 protein: CASSEAERLAGGPYNEQFF